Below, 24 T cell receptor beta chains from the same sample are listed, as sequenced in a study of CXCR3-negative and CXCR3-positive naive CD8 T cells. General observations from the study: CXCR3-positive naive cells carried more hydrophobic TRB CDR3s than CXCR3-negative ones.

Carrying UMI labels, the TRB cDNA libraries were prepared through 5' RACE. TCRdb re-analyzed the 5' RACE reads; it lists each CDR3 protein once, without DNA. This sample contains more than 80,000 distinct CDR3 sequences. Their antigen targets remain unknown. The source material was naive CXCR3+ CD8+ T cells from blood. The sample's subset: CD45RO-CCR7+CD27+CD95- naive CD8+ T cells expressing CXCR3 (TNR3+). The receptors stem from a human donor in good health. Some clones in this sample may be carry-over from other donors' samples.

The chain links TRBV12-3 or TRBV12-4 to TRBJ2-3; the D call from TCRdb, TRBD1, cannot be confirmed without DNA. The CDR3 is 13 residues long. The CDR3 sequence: CASRGGGPDTQYF.

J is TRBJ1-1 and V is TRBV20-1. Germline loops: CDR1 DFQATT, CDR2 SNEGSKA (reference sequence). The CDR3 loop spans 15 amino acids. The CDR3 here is CSAREPTPTNTEAFF.

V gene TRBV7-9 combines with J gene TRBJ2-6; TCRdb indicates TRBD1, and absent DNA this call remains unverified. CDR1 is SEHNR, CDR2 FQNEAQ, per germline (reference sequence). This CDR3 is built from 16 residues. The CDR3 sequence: CASSAHGASGANVLTF.

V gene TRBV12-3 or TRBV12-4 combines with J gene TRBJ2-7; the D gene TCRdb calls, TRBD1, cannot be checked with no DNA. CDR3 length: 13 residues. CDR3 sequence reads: CAGTTWGDYEQYF.

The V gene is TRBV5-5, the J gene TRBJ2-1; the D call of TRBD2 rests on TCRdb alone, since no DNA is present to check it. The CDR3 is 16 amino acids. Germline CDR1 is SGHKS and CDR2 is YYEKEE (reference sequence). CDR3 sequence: CASSPPLREGADEQFF.

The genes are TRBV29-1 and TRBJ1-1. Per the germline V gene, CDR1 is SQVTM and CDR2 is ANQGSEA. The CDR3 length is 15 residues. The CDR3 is CSAHNREGMNTEAFF.

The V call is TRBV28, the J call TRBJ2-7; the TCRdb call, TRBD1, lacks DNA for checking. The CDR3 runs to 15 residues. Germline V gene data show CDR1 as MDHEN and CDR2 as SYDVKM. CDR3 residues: CASTPINRQDYEQYF.

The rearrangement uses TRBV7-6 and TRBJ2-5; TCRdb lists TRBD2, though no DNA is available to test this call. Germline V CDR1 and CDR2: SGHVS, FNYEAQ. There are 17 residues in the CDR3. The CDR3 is CASSLPGLAGWQETQYF.

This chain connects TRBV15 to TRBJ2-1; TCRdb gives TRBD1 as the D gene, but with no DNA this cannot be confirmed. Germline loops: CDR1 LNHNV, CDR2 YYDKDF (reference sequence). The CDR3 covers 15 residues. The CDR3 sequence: CATSRDSLGGGEQFF.

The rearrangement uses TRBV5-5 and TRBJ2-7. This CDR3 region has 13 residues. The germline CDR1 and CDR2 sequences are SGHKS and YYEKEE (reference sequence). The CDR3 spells CASSLVNFYEQYF.

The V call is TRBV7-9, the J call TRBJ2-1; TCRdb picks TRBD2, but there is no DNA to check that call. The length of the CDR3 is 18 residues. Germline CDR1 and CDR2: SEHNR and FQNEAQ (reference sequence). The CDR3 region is CASSTGTGGRASYNEQFF. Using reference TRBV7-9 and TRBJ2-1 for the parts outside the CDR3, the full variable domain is DTGVSQNPRHKITKRGQNVTFRCDPISEHNRLYWYRQTLGQGPEFLTYFQNEAQLEKSRLLSDRFSAERPKGSFSTLEIQRTEQGDSAMYLCASSTGTGGRASYNEQFFGPGTRLTVL.

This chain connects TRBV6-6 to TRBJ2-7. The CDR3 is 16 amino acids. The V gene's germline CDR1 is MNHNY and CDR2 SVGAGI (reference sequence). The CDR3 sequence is CASRPKVGSALYEQYF.

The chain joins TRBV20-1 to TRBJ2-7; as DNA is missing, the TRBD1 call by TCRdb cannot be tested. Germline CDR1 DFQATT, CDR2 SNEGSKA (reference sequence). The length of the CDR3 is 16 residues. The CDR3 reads CSARDTDSTYSYEQYF.

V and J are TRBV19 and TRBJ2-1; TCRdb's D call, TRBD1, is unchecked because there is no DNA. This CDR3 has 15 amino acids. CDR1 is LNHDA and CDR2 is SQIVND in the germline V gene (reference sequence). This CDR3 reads CASSMGQGAFNEQFF.

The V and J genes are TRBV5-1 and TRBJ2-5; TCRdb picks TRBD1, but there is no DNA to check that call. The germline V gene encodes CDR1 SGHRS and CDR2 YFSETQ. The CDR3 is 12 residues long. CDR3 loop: CASSLEGVAQYF.

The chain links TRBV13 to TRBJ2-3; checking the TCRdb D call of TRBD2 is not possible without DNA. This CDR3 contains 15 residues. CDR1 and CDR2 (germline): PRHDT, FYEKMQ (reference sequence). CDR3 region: CASSDSVSGTDTQYF.

The chain's CDR3 is CASSDSGIRETQYF. The chain is built from TRBV4-1 and TRBJ2-5; there is no DNA to check the TCRdb D call of TRBD2. CDR3 length equals 14 residues. From germline, CDR1 is MGHRA and CDR2 YSYEKL.

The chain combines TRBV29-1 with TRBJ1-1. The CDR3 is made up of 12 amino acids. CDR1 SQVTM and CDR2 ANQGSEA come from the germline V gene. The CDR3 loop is CSVELARPEAFF.

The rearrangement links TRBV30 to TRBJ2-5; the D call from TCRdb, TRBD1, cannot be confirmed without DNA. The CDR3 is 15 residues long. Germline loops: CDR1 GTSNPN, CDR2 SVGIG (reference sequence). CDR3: CAWSVFSGGGETQYF.

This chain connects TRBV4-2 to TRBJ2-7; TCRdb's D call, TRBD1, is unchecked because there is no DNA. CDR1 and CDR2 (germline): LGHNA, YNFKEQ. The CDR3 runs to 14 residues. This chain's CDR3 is CASSQRTGIDEQYF.

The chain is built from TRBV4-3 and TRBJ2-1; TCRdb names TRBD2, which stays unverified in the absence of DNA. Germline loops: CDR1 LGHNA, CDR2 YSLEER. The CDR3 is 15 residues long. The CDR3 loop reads CASSQEGQSWGEQFF.

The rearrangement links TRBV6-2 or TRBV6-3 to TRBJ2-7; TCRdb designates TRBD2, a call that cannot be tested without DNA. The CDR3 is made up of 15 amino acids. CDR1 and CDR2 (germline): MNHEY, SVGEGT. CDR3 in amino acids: CASSSQLAGAYEQYF.

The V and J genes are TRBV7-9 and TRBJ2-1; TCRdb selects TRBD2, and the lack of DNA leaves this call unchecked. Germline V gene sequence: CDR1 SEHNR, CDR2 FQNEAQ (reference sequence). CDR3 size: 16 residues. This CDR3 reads CASSLYGLAGENEQFF.

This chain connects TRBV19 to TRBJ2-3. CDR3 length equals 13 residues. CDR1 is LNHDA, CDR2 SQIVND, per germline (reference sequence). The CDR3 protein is CASSSRFTDTQYF.